This section outlines one T cell receptor beta chain sequence together with its context. Its antigen is undetermined. Germline CDR1 reads LGHNA; CDR2 reads YNFKEQ. The CDR3 runs 14 residues. V lost 6 bases to trimming and J lost 5 bases; unmatched junction nucleotides: 6. The sample belongs to a study of cytomegalovirus exposure and HLA in healthy donors. Study-wide findings and caveats: In terms of immune exposure information, only CMV serostatus was available. Most TCRs appeared rarely, but some public TCRs recurred in many donors. Segments of the TCR beta V type were, in most cases, productive about 87% or about 30% of the time in an earlier analysis.

The PCR had 60 Vbeta and 13 Jbeta primers. Profiling relied on immunoSEQ multiplex PCR, and the TCRdb table lists in-frame clones only, not all of them. The sample consists of roughly 160,000 clones, 65% to 80% of them appearing once. The TCR comes from a man aged 40-50 years in good health and CMV-seronegative. This chain links TRBV4-2 with TRBJ2-7; TRBD2 agrees at 11 bases. Sequencing was done on a sample of PBMCs. CDR3 amino acids: CASSRLAGGDEQYF. The CDR3, as DNA: TGTGCCAGCAGTCGTCTAGCGGGGGGCGACGAGCAGTACTTC.